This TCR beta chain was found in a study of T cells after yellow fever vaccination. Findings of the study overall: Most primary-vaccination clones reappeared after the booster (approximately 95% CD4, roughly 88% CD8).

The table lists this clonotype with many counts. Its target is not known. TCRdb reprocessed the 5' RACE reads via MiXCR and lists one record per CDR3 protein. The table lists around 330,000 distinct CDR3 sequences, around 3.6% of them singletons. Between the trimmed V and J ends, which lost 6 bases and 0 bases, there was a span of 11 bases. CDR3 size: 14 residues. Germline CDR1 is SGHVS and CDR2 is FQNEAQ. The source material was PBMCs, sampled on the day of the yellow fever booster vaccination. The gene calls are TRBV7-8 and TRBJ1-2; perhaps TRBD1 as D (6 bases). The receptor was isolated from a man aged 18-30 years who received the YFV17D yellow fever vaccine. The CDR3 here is CASRGGGANYGYTF. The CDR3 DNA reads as TGTGCCAGCAGGGGAGGGGGGGCTAACTATGGCTACACCTTC.